This entry features one T cell receptor beta chain sequence. No cognate antigen has been identified for it. No per-base quality is available; no much larger clone lies one base away. This specimen belongs to a study of CD8 T cells in ankylosing spondylitis (TCRdb year 2017). General notes on the study: T cell receptor beta repertoires were profiled in healthy donors and ankylosing spondylitis patients so that disease-linked TCR variants could be found. In total, the full study cohort was made up of some 110 healthy donors and 25 ankylosing spondylitis patients. Peripheral blood was sampled, and synovial fluid was also collected from ankylosing spondylitis patients. The paper's findings and limits, for the study overall: According to the report, matched synovial fluid samples from ankylosing spondylitis patients were significantly enriched for the disease-linked clones. The disease-linked clones had a CD8+ phenotype and were found at relatively low frequencies in peripheral blood. A TCR beta motif made up of seven or eight highly homologous amino acid variants appeared to be characteristic of blood from ankylosing spondylitis patients. Some motif variants had previously been reported in the synovial fluid and blood of reactive arthritis patients, which suggests shared mechanisms of disease initiation.

Sequencing instrument: Illumina HiSeq 2500. Quantitative 5'-RACE with molecular barcodes was used to prepare TCR beta libraries. Processing in the source paper ran as follows. A new computational method based on a probabilistic model of VDJ rearrangement was used to identify disease-linked TCR variants. Using fastp trimming at Q25 and MiXCR clonotype assembly, TCRdb reanalyzed the public sequencing data and kept in-frame beta chains. Rows with a matching CDR3 protein are joined into one entry that keeps the most common DNA and genes. These V and J calls rely on TCRdb rather than the paper's analysis. Recorded for this sample are 300,000 to 400,000 distinct CDR3 sequences; 14% to 15% of them occurred a single time. Of the sample, about 1.1% falls within the top ten clones. Sample: blood, either unsorted or a sorted T cell fraction (not recorded which). The clonotype was recovered from a male donor with ankylosing spondylitis or in good health (not recorded which).

The nucleotide sequence reads as follows: TGCAGCGTTGAAGGTGTAGCGGGAGAAGTCTACGAGCAGTACTTC. Protein translation: CSVEGVAGEVYEQYF. The rearranged chain carries TRBV29-1 and TRBJ2-7; TRBD2 aligns with 9 central bases. The CDR3 runs 15 amino acids, cysteine and phenylalanine included. Left in the record is the CDR3 DNA by itself, 45 bases read in frame from the first base. The junction shows trimming of 1 base on V and 3 bases on J, and the gene matches do not reach 7 bases of it. CDR1 and CDR2, per the germline V gene, are SQVTM and ANQGSEA.